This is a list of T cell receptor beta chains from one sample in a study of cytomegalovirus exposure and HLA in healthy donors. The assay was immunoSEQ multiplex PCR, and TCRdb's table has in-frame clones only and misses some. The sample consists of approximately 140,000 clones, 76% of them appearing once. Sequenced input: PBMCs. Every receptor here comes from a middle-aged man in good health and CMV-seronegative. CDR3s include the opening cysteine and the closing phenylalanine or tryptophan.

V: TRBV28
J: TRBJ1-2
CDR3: CASTPGAYGYTF

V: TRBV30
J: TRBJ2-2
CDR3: CAWSPVGLNTGELFF

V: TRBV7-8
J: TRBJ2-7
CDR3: CASSRQREQYF

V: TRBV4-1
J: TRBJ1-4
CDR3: CASSQTGHPEKLFF

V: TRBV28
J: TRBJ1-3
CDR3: CASSLWVGPGNTIYF

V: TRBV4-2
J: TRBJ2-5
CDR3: CASSQDWGGMETQYF

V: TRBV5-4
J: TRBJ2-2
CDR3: CASSIGGLADTGELFF

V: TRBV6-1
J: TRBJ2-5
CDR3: CASTKGVAGETQYF

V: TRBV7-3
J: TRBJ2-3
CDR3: CASSLNPGTDTQYF

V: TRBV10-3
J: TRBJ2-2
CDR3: CAISEGTSGPSSGTGELFF